This TCR beta chain derives from a study of identical twins. Overall study findings and caveats: High-abundance cord blood beta clonotypes had fewer insertions; memory repertoires showed none.

Each CDR3 protein is one row after TCRdb ran MiXCR on the 5' RACE reads. The data contain around 670,000 distinct CDR3 sequences, around 6% of them singletons. V lost 6 bases and J lost 7; bases outside the gene matches: 10. The CDR3 sequence is 15 residues long. Germline CDR1 reads MNHNS; CDR2 reads SASEGT. The table lists this clonotype with many counts. Its antigen is not identified. The sample was naive T cells sorted from blood. The sequence was collected from a man between 18 and 35 years old in good health. The rearrangement uses TRBV6-1 and TRBJ2-2, with TRBD2 identical over 8 bases. The CDR3 here is CASRGGTSIGGELFF. Here the CDR3 DNA reads TGTGCCAGCAGGGGGGGGACTAGTATTGGCGGGGAGCTGTTTTTT.